What follows are 11 T cell receptor beta chains derived from one specimen sequenced in a study of CD8+ T cells in alopecia areata. RNA extraction and reverse transcription yielded cDNA as sequencing template. The assay was immunoSEQ multiplex PCR, and TCRdb's table has in-frame clones only and misses some. This table holds about 250,000 clones, about 62% found once. Indicated treatment: oral pan-JAK inhibitor, 5-10 mg twice daily. The sequences come from CD4+ T cells sorted from blood, collected at week 52, from a patient treated with tofacitinib. These receptors were taken from a human donor with alopecia areata.

The CDR3 sequence: CASSLSAGSNEKLFF. CDR3 nucleotide sequence: TGTGCCAGCAGCTTAAGCGCAGGGAGTAATGAAAAACTGTTTTTT. This chain uses TRBV7-9 with TRBJ1-4; D is perhaps TRBD1 (5 bases). V was trimmed by 2 bases and J by 4 bases, leaving 11 bases between them. The germline V gene encodes CDR1 SEHNR and CDR2 FQNEAQ (reference sequence). The CDR3 sequence is 15 residues long.

The rearrangement joins TRBV5-1 to TRBJ2-2; D may be TRBD1 or TRBD2 (5 bases each). V lost 4 bases, J lost 3 bases, and 16 bases lay in between. The germline gives CDR1 SGHRS, CDR2 YFSETQ. The CDR3 consists of 16 residues. The DNA of the CDR3 is TGCGCCAGCAGCCGTCGAGGGGCCGGGGACACCGGGGAGCTGTTTTTT. This translates into CASSRRGAGDTGELFF.

This clone came up a few times. Other nucleotide sequences in the sample specify the same CDR3. This rearrangement joins TRBV5-1 to TRBJ2-1; D gene ambiguous. Deletions cut 2 bases from V and 4 bases from J, with 10 bases between. The CDR3 covers 14 residues. Germline V lookup: CDR1 SGHRS, CDR2 YFSETQ. The CDR3 coding sequence is TGCGCCAGCAGCTTAGGTCCCCGGTACAATGAGCAGTTCTTC. Amino acids: CASSLGPRYNEQFF.

This clone was seen once. V gene TRBV9 combines with J gene TRBJ2-2; D gene ambiguous. The length of the CDR3 is 13 residues. V lost 0 bases, J lost 5 bases, and 5 bases lay in between. Germline-derived CDR1 and CDR2 are SGDLS and YYNGEE. CDR3 residues: CASSVDKTGELFF. The CDR3 DNA sequence: TGTGCCAGCAGCGTAGATAAAACCGGGGAGCTGTTTTTT.

V gene TRBV5-1 combines with J gene TRBJ2-6; tentatively, D is TRBD2 (5 bases). This CDR3 is 16 amino acids long. V lost 1 base and J 0 bases, leaving 8 bases between the germline ends. Germline CDR1 and CDR2: SGHRS and YFSETQ. CDR3 sequence (DNA): TGCGCCAGCAGCTTGTTGGAGGCCTCTGGGGCCAACGTCCTGACTTTC. This encodes CASSLLEASGANVLTF.

This clone was seen more than once but under ten times. The chain is built from TRBV28 and TRBJ1-4; no firm D call. V was trimmed by 6 bases and J by 4 bases, leaving 3 bases between them. Per germline, CDR1 MDHEN and CDR2 SYDVKM. This CDR3 has 11 residues. In DNA form, the CDR3 reads TGTGCCAGCAGAGGTAATGAAAAACTGTTTTTT. Translation gives CASRGNEKLFF.

V usage is TRBV2 and J usage is TRBJ2-7; tentatively, D is TRBD1 (6 bases). Looked up from germline, CDR1 is SNHLY and CDR2 is FYNNEI. This CDR3 is 13 amino acids long. Trimming stripped 5 bases from V and 0 bases from J, with 8 bases between. The CDR3 DNA reads as TGTGCCAGCAGTACAGGGAACTCCTACGAGCAGTACTTC. It translates to CASSTGNSYEQYF.

This clone appeared a single time. This rearrangement joins TRBV2 to TRBJ1-5; tentative D call: TRBD1 (6 bases). V lost 1 base, J lost 7 bases, and 11 bases lay in between. Germline V gene lookup returns CDR1 SNHLY and CDR2 FYNNEI. The CDR3 totals 14 residues. DNA for the CDR3: TGTGCCAGCAGTGAAGAGGGGGGCGACCAGCCCCAGCATTTT. It specifies CASSEEGGDQPQHF.

This chain joins TRBV6-5 and TRBJ1-5; D is ambiguous. With 5 bases removed from V and 9 bases from J, the gap between germline ends came to 14 bases. Germline loops: CDR1 MNHEY, CDR2 SVGAGI. This CDR3 is built from 13 residues. The DNA of the CDR3 is TGTGCCAGCAGTCTGTCTGTGAGTAGGCCCCAGCATTTT. Its protein is CASSLSVSRPQHF.

There are a few counts of this clone. The chain uses TRBV19 and TRBJ2-7, with TRBD2 matching 7 bases. The CDR3 has 15 amino acids. The germline V gene encodes CDR1 LNHDA and CDR2 SQIVND (reference sequence). The J segment lost 3 bases and the V segment lost 5 bases, leaving 10 bases of the junction unmatched. This CDR3 is CASSLQGGQDYEQYF. DNA of the CDR3: TGTGCCAGTAGTCTCCAGGGAGGGCAAGACTACGAGCAGTACTTC.

This clone has a handful of counts. This chain connects TRBV7-6 to TRBJ1-6, with 7 nucleotides matching TRBD1. Germline CDR1 SGHVS, CDR2 FNYEAQ. J gave up 10 bases and V 8 bases, and 8 bases lay outside the gene matches. This CDR3 comprises 13 residues. CDR3: CASGTQGESPLHF. Here the CDR3 DNA reads TGTGCCAGCGGAACCCAGGGGGAGTCACCCCTCCACTTT.